This T cell receptor beta chain was found in a study of blood T cell repertoires in COVID-19. Assay: immunoSEQ multiplex PCR; the TCRdb copy retains only in-frame clones and omits some. The sample consists of 45,000 to 55,000 clones, under 90% of them appearing once. Germline lookup yields CDR1 SGHNT and CDR2 YENEEA. The CDR3 runs to 14 residues. Trimming cost V 0 bases and J 9 bases, with 13 bases left between them. V and J are TRBV11-3 and TRBJ2-3; D uncertain. The sequenced material came from peripheral blood. The sequence was obtained from a human donor in a cohort sampled during active COVID-19. CDR3 coding DNA: TGTGCCAGCAGCTTAGATATGGTACTCCCGACGCAGTATTTT. This codes for CASSLDMVLPTQYF.